Presented here are 6 T cell receptor beta chains from one specimen sequenced in a study of OX40 agonist ivuxolimab in advanced cancers. Sequencing used immunoSEQ multiplex PCR; TCRdb keeps in-frame clones, though not all of them. The sample carries about 58,000 clones, around 90% recorded once. Sequencing was performed on CD4+ or CD8+ T cells sorted from blood, taken in a trial of the OX40 agonist ivuxolimab. The source of these receptors is an adult with an advanced solid tumor such as melanoma, head and neck, liver or kidney cancer.

V gene TRBV5-1 combines with J gene TRBJ2-3; tentative D call: TRBD2 (5 bases). V shed 2 bases and J shed 7 bases, with 14 bases lying between them. Per the germline V gene, CDR1 is SGHRS and CDR2 is YFSETQ. The CDR3 runs 14 residues. The CDR3 DNA is TGCGCCAGCAGCTTAAGTGGCCGGGGTTATACGCAGTATTTT. This sequence encodes CASSLSGRGYTQYF.

This chain joins TRBV7-6 and TRBJ2-3; D remains unclear. Trimming removed 1 base at V and 5 bases at J, with 4 bases between. The CDR3 length is 12 residues. The germline CDR1 and CDR2 sequences are SGHVS and FNYEAQ. Written as DNA, the CDR3 is TGTGCCAGCAGCTTAGGGAAAGATACGCAGTATTTT. This translates into CASSLGKDTQYF. Drawing the rest from reference TRBV7-6 and TRBJ2-3, the complete variable domain is GAGVSQSPRYKVTKRGQDVALRCDPISGHVSLYWYRQALGQGPEFLTYFNYEAQQDKSGLPNDRFSAERPEGSISTLTIQRTEQRDSAMYRCASSLGKDTQYFGPGTRLTVL.

This chain connects TRBV9 to TRBJ2-3; possibly TRBD2 for D (5 bases). The CDR3 spans 15 residues. The germline V gene has CDR1 SGDLS and CDR2 YYNGEE. V was cut by 4 bases and J by 2 bases, with 14 bases left in between. This CDR3 reads CASSLAGGITDTQYF. The CDR3 DNA follows: TGTGCCAGCAGCCTAGCAGGTGGGATCACAGATACGCAGTATTTT.

This clone was counted a single time. The rearrangement uses TRBV25-1 and TRBJ2-1; 9 nucleotides match TRBD1. The CDR3 spans 16 residues. CDR1 MGHDK and CDR2 SYGVNS come from the germline V gene. V was pared by 5 bases and J by 2 bases, with 7 bases of the junction left unmatched. The CDR3 DNA sequence: TGTGCCAGCAGTAACACGGGACAGGGTCCCTACAATGAGCAGTTCTTC. It translates to CASSNTGQGPYNEQFF.

V and J are TRBV21-1 and TRBJ2-3; the DNA was not used to check the table's D call, TRBD1. TRBV21-1 is a pseudogene segment. This CDR3 region has 16 residues. The CDR3: CASSKEGQARADTQYF. CDR3 coding DNA: TGTGCCAGCAGCAAAGAGGGACAGGCGAGGGCAGATACGCAGTATTTT.

This clone was counted a single time. This rearrangement joins TRBV6-1 to TRBJ2-2, with 7 nucleotides matching TRBD2. The J segment lost 1 base and the V segment lost 4 bases, leaving 6 bases of the junction unmatched. Looked up from germline, CDR1 is MNHNS and CDR2 is SASEGT. This CDR3 spans 16 amino acids. The CDR3 region has the DNA TGTGCCAGCAGTGGCGGCGGGAGCCTGAACACCGGGGAGCTGTTTTTT. Protein sequence: CASSGGGSLNTGELFF.